This TCR beta chain came from a study of glioma-infiltrating T cells after dendritic cell vaccination. The overall study: Three intradermal dendritic cell vaccine injections were given every two weeks. Study-level findings and limits: Only a small number of patients had complete blood and tumor samples. Longer survival after dendritic cell vaccination followed higher pretreatment TIL content.

Turning to this clone: Its antigen is as yet unknown.

The data were produced by immunoSEQ multiplex PCR, yet TCRdb's version contains in-frame clones alone and is incomplete. The data contain more than 95,000 clones, about four fifths of them seen just once; the ten biggest clones take up 12%. Germline CDR1 reads SNHLY; CDR2 reads FYNNEI. CDR3 length equals 17 residues. PBMC were collected before vaccination, two weeks after the third vaccination, and at progression. The receptor was derived from a human donor with glioblastoma. This chain connects TRBV2 to TRBJ2-5; 8 bases match TRBD2. The end of the DNA aligns better with TRBJ2-7, so the J call may be wrong. Sample: blood, taken before dendritic cell vaccination. The chain's CDR3 is CASSDSGMRPQGDEQYF. CDR3 sequence (DNA): TGTGCCAGCAGTGATAGCGGGATGAGACCCCAAGGTGACGAGCAGTACTTC.